In its sample, the clone carrying this T cell receptor (beta chain) was seen once. Assay used: immunoSEQ multiplex PCR; TCRdb lists only in-frame clones, some missing. The sample includes about 270,000 clones, 85% to 90% of them seen just once. J was trimmed by 0 bases and V by 2 bases; bases with no gene match: 9. Germline assignment: CDR1 SGHVS and CDR2 FNYEAQ. This CDR3 contains 18 residues. These data come from a study of blood T cell repertoires in COVID-19. Study-level background: Whether acute or convalescent, the COVID-19 samples came from the United States, Italy and Spain. T cells, B-cell-depleted T cells, or PBMCs provided the cDNA or gDNA that served as material.

Those enrolled, adults aged roughly 18 to 89 years, came from about two dozen US areas. Clinical history as reported by participants underpinned cohort assignment. Sequenced input: PBMCs or T cells enriched from blood (not recorded which). The V and J genes are TRBV7-6 and TRBJ2-3; 9 positions agree with TRBD2. The receptor comes from a woman in her 30s with acute COVID-19. CDR3: CASSLRGVTSGSTDTQYF. For the CDR3, the DNA is TGTGCCAGCAGCTTACGTGGAGTCACTAGCGGGAGCACAGATACGCAGTATTTT.